A selection of T cell receptor beta chains follows, all from one sample in a study of CD8+CD57+ T cells in acquired aplastic anemia. TCRdb called the reads again in MiXCR, with one record for every CDR3 protein. The table shows fewer than 300,000 distinct CDR3 sequences, with about 80% occurring only once. Sequenced sample: sorted CD4+, CD8+, or CD8+CD57+ T cells (not recorded which) from PBMCs. The receptors here all came from a human donor with aplastic anemia. Both conserved end residues are part of each CDR3. The D gene is left open where the match is weak. Where a row states a size, it is once, few, many or the class of an expanded clone; other rows omit it.

D gene,J gene,clone size,V gene,CDR3 DNA,CDR3 protein
.,TRBJ2-3,.,TRBV9,TGTGCCAGCGGAGAAGCTGGGAACATTCAGTACTACTTT,CASGEAGNIQYYF
.,TRBJ1-1,.,TRBV6-1,TGTGCCAGCAGCTTATATGGGCGGGGGGGGCTCGGTAACACTGAAGCTTTCTTT,CASSLYGRGGLGNTEAFF
.,TRBJ2-3,.,TRBV9,TGTGCCAGCAGCGGGGGGGACCGACAGGGTACGCACAATTTT,CASSGGDRQGTHNF
.,TRBJ1-1,few,TRBV2,TGTGCCAGCAGTGTAACGGGAATGAACACTGAAGCTTTCTTT,CASSVTGMNTEAFF
.,TRBJ1-2,.,TRBV7-8,TGTGCCAGCAGCTTAGCGGGGGGTCCCTATACGCAGTATGGCTACACCTTC,CASSLAGGPYTQYGYTF
.,TRBJ1-2,.,TRBV7-9,TGTGCCAGCAGCTCATCCAGAAACAGGGTGAACAGCACAACCTTC,CASSSSRNRVNSTTF
.,TRBJ2-7,.,TRBV9,TGTGCCAGCAGCTTAGGGGGGGACAGCCGCGAGCAGCACTTC,CASSLGGDSREQHF
.,TRBJ2-3,.,TRBV5-4,TGTGCCAGCAGCTTAGTCTCAAGTCCCGATACGCAGTATTTT,CASSLVSSPDTQYF
.,TRBJ1-2,.,TRBV7-2,TGTGCCAGCAGCTTGGCGAGGGACGGGCTTGTACATGGCTACACCTTC,CASSLARDGLVHGYTF
.,TRBJ1-6,.,TRBV7-9,TGTGCCAGCAGTTCAGACAGAGGCAATTATACCCACCATTTT,CASSSDRGNYTHHF
TRBD1,TRBJ1-2,once,TRBV20-1,TGCAGTGCCCATGACAGGGTCGACTATGGCTACACCTTC,CSAHDRVDYGYTF
.,TRBJ2-7,.,TRBV11-3,TGTGCCAGCAGCAGAGGTACAAGATCCTACGAGCAGTACTTC,CASSRGTRSYEQYF
.,TRBJ2-7,.,TRBV15,TGTGCCACCAGCAGAGGGGCGAACTCCTACGAGCAGTACTTC,CATSRGANSYEQYF
.,TRBJ1-2,once,TRBV9,TGTGCCAGCAGCTCCAGGGACCTACACAATGAGCAGTGCTACACCTTC,CASSSRDLHNEQCYTF
TRBD2,TRBJ2-1,.,TRBV20-1,TGCAGTCCCACTTTAGCGGGGAGCTCCTACAATGAGCAGTTCTTC,CSPTLAGSSYNEQFF
.,TRBJ2-3,.,TRBV7-2,TGTGCCAGCAGCTTAGCGGGAACACGGGAGACCACTTACTTT,CASSLAGTRETTYF
TRBD1,TRBJ1-2,.,TRBV7-8,TGTGCCAGCAGCTTTCATCCAGACGGGACAGCCCATGCCTACACCTTC,CASSFHPDGTAHAYTF
.,TRBJ1-2,.,TRBV11-3,TGTGCCAGCAGCCTAGGCCTTGGACGTGGCTACACCTTC,CASSLGLGRGYTF
TRBD2,TRBJ2-3,once,TRBV7-6,TGTGCCAGCAGCCTAGGGAGGGTCCCCTCTAGGGAGTACTTT,CASSLGRVPSREYF
.,TRBJ2-5,.,TRBV15,TGTGTCTCCGCCAGAGACAGCGATAGAGAGACCCAGTACTTC,CVSARDSDRETQYF
.,TRBJ1-6,.,TRBV7-9,TGTGCCAGCAGCTCAGAAAGAAGCGGGGGGAGCCATGAGTTT,CASSSERSGGSHEF
.,TRBJ1-2,few,TRBV29-1,TGCAGCGTTGAAGTGGGGTCAGGCTACACCTTC,CSVEVGSGYTF
.,TRBJ2-5,.,TRBV7-3,TGTGCCAGCAGAACAAACGCCACCTCCGGAGAACACCAATACTTC,CASRTNATSGEHQYF
TRBD2,TRBJ2-7,.,TRBV7-8,TGTGCCAGCAGTGTTAGCGGGGGGGCAGCCTACGAGCAGTACTTC,CASSVSGGAAYEQYF
.,TRBJ2-7,.,TRBV7-2,TGTGCCAGCAGCTCCCCTGGGGGGTACGAGCAGTACTTC,CASSSPGGYEQYF
TRBD1,TRBJ1-2,few,TRBV2,TGTGCCAGCGGACTGGCAGGGGGCGCCGACTATGGCTACACCTTC,CASGLAGGADYGYTF
.,TRBJ1-2,.,TRBV6-6,TGTGCCAGCAGTTACCTAGGCGGCTACACCTTC,CASSYLGGYTF
.,TRBJ2-5,.,TRBV2,TGTGCCAGCAGCTTAGGAGACACCCATTCGTTC,CASSLGDTHSF
.,TRBJ2-3,.,TRBV15,TGTGCCAGCAGCCGAGGGGGGCCTAATGAGCCCCAGCACTTT,CASSRGGPNEPQHF
.,TRBJ2-1,once,TRBV9,TGTGCCACCAGCGCAGAGGCAGATAGCCAGTACTATGAGCAGTTCTTC,CATSAEADSQYYEQFF
.,TRBJ2-5,.,TRBV9,TGTGCCAGCAGCGTATCTAACGGGGGGCGAGAGACCCAGTACTTC,CASSVSNGGRETQYF
TRBD1,TRBJ2-1,.,TRBV12-3/TRBV12-4,TGTGCCAGCAGTTCGACGGACAGGGGGCAGTTAAGTGAGCAGTTCTTC,CASSSTDRGQLSEQFF
.,TRBJ2-2,few,TRBV7-2,TGTGCCAGCAGCTTAGCGCGCGGGGAGCTGTTTTTT,CASSLARGELFF
TRBD1,TRBJ2-7,.,TRBV15,TGTGCCACCAGCAGAGAGCCGCGGCAGGGGGCCTACGAGCAGTACTTC,CATSREPRQGAYEQYF
.,TRBJ2-5,few,TRBV29-1,TGCAGCGTTGAAGATCCGGGACGGGAACAAGAGACCCAGTACTTC,CSVEDPGREQETQYF
TRBD2,TRBJ2-3,.,TRBV7-9,TGTGCCAGCAGCGTCGGGACTAGCGGAGTGAGCGCTGAGTATTTT,CASSVGTSGVSAEYF
.,TRBJ2-5,.,TRBV7-2,TGTGCCAGCAGCCTAGACCGGCAGGGAGGATTGCAGTCCCAGTACTTC,CASSLDRQGGLQSQYF
.,TRBJ1-5,.,TRBV7-3,TGTGCCACCAGCAGACTCGGGGGTCAGGCCACGCATTTT,CATSRLGGQATHF
TRBD1,TRBJ2-7,few,TRBV2,TGTGCCAGCAGAAGGGACAGCTACGAGCAGTACTTC,CASRRDSYEQYF
.,TRBJ1-6,.,TRBV7-6,TGTGCCAGCAGCTTGAGTTCCTATAATTCACCCCTCCACCTCCACTTT,CASSLSSYNSPLHLHF
TRBD2,TRBJ2-3,.,TRBV7-9,TGTGCCAGCAGCGATGGAACAAGCGGGGGGAGCGATACGCAGTATTTT,CASSDGTSGGSDTQYF
.,TRBJ2-6,.,TRBV11-3,TGTGCCAGCAGTTGGGTGCCCTCCGACGGGGCCAACGTCCTGACTTTC,CASSWVPSDGANVLTF
TRBD2,TRBJ2-7,few,TRBV19,TGTGCCAGTAAGGAGACTAGCGGTCCCTACGAGCAGTACTTC,CASKETSGPYEQYF
.,TRBJ2-7,once,TRBV29-1,TGCAGCGTTGCCAGAACAGAGGGGCAGTACTTC,CSVARTEGQYF
TRBD2,TRBJ2-1,few,TRBV2,TGTGCCAGCAGTGGGGTGGGGGGGAATTATGAGCAGTTCTTC,CASSGVGGNYEQFF
.,TRBJ2-3,.,TRBV7-3,TGTGCCAGCAGAAGACAGGCCAACCCCGATACACAGTATTTT,CASRRQANPDTQYF
.,TRBJ2-3,.,TRBV2,TGTGCCAGCAGCGATCGGAGCACACACACAGATAAGCAGTATTTT,CASSDRSTHTDKQYF
.,TRBJ2-5,.,TRBV7-8,TGTGCCAGCAGCTTAGGGGGACGTCACACCACGCACTTC,CASSLGGRHTTHF
.,TRBJ2-1,few,TRBV24-1,TGTGCCAGCATGGCAGGGGGGATCCATGAGCAGTTCTTC,CASMAGGIHEQFF
TRBD1,TRBJ1-1,.,TRBV7-9,TGTGCCAGCAGCTTTCATCCGACAGGGAACACCCTTGCTTTCTTT,CASSFHPTGNTLAFF
.,TRBJ2-3,.,TRBV9,TGTGCCAGCAGCGTAGAATACGATACGCAGTATTTT,CASSVEYDTQYF